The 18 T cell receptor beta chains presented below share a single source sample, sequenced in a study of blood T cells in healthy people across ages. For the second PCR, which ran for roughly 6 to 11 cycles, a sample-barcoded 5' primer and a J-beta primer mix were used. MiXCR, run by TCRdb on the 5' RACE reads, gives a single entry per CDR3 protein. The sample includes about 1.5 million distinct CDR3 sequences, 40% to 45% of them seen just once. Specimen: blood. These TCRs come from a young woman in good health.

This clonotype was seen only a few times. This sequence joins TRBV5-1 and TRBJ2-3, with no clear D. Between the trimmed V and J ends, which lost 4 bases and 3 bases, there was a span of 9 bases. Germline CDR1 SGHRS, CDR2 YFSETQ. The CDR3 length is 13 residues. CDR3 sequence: CASSRPETDTQYF. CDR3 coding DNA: TGCGCCAGCAGCCGCCCAGAGACAGATACGCAGTATTTT.

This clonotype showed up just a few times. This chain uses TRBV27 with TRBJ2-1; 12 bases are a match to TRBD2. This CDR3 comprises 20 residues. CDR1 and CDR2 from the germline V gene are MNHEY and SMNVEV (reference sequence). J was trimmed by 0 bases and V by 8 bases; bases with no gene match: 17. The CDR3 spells CASQRLGWTSGESSYNEQFF. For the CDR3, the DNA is TGTGCCAGCCAAAGGCTGGGGTGGACTAGCGGGGAGAGCTCCTACAATGAGCAGTTCTTC.

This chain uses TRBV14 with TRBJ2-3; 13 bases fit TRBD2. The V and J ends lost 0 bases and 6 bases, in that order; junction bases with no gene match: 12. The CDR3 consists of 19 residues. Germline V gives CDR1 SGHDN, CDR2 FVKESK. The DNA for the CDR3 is TGTGCCAGCAGCCAAGATTGGGGGACTAGCGGGACACTGGTGGATACGCAGTATTTT. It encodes CASSQDWGTSGTLVDTQYF.

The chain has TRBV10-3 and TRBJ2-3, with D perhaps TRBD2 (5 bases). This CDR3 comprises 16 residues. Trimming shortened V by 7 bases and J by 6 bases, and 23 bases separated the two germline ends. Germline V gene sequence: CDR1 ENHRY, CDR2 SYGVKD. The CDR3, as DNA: TGTGCCATCAAAGATGAGAAGAGGGAGAACCTCGATACGCAGTATTTT. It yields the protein CAIKDEKRENLDTQYF.

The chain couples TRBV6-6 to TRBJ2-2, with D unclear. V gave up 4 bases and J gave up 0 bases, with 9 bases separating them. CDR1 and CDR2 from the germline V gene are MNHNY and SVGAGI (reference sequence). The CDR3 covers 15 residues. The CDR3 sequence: CASSWVQPNTGELFF. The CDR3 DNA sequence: TGTGCCAGCAGTTGGGTCCAACCGAACACCGGGGAGCTGTTTTTT.

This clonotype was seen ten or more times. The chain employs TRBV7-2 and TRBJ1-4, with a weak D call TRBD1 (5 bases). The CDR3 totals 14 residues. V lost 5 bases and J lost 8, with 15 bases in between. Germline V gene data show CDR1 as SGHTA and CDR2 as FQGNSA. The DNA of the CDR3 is TGTGCCAGCAGCCCAACGACAGCAAACGAAAAACTGTTTTTT. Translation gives CASSPTTANEKLFF.

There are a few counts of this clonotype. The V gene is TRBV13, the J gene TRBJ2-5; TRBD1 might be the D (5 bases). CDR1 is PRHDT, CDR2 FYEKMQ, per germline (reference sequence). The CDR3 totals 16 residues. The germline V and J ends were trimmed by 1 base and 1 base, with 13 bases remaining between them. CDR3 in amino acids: CASSLALRAFQETQYF. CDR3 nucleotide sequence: TGTGCCAGCAGCTTAGCCCTCAGGGCTTTCCAAGAGACCCAGTACTTC.

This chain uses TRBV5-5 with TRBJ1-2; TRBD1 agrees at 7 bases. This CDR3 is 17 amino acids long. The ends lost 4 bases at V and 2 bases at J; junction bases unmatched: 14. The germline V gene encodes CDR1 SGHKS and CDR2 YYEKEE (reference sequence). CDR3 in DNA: TGTGCCAGCAGCAGTAACAGGGGTGTTTTTGCGAACTATGGCTACACCTTC. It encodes CASSSNRGVFANYGYTF.

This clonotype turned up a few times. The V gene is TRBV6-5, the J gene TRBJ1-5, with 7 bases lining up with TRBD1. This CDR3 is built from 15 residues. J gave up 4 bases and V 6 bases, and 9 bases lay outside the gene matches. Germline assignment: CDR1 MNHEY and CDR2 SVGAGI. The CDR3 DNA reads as TGTGCCAGCAGGCGTGACAGGGACGGGAATCAGCCCCAGCATTTT. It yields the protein CASRRDRDGNQPQHF.

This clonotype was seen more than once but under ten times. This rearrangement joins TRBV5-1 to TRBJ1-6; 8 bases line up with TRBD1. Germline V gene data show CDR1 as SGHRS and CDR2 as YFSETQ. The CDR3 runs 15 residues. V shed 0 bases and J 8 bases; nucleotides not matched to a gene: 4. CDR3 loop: CASSLETGVHSPLHF. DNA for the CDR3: TGCGCCAGCAGCTTGGAGACAGGGGTGCATTCACCCCTCCACTTT.

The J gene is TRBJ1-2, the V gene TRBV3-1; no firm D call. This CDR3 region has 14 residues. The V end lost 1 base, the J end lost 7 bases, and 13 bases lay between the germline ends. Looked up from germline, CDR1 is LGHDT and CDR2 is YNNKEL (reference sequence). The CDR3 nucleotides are TGTGCCAGCAGCCAAGTGGCAGCCCTCACTGGCTACACCTTC. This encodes CASSQVAALTGYTF.

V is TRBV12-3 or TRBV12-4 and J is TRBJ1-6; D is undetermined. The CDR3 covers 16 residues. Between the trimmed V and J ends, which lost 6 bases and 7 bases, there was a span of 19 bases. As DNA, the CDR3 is TGTGCCAGCAGCTGGCTCGGGCCTCAGGACAATTCACCCCTCCACTTT. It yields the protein CASSWLGPQDNSPLHF.

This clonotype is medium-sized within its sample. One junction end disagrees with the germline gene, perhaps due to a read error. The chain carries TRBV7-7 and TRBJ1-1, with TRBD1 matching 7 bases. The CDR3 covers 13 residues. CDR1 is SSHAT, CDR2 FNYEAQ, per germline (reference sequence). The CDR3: CASSAGGIAEAFF. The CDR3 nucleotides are TGTGCTAGCAGCGCAGGGGGAATTGCTGAAGCTTTCTTT.

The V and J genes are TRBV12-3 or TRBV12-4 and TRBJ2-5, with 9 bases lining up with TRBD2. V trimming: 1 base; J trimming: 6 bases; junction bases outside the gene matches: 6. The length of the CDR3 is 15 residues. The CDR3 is CASSLGAGGPKTQYF. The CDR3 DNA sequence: TGTGCCAGCAGTTTAGGTGCGGGGGGGCCAAAGACCCAGTACTTC.

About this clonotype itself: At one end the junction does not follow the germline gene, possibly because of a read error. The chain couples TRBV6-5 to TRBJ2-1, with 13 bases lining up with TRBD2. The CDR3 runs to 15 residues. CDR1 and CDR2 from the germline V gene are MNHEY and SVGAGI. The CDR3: CVSRLAGGQYNEQFF. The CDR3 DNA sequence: TGTGTCAGCAGACTAGCGGGAGGCCAATACAATGAGCAGTTCTTC.

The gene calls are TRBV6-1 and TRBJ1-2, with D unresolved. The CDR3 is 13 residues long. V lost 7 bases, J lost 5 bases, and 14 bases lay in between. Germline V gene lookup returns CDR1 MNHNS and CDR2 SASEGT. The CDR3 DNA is TGTGCCAGCATCGGCGGTATGCTATATGGCTACACCTTC. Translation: CASIGGMLYGYTF.

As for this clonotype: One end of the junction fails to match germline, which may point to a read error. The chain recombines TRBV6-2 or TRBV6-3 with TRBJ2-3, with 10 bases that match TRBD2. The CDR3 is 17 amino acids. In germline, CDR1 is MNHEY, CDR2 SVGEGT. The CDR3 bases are TGTGCCCGCAGTTCTCCCCCCGGGACTAGCGGCACAGATACGCAGTATTTT. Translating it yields CARSSPPGTSGTDTQYF.

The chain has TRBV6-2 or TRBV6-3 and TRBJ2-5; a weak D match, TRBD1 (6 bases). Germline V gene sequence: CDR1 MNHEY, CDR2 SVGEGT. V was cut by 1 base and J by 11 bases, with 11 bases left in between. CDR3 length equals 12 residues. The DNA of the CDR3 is TGTGCCAGCAGTTACTGGGGGCATGAGCAGTACTTC. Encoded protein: CASSYWGHEQYF.